The 24 T cell receptor beta chains below come from one sample, sequenced in a study of chemoradiotherapy in HPV16-positive cancers. The method was immunoSEQ multiplex PCR; TCRdb's version includes in-frame clones alone and lacks a portion of them. The repertoire holds 13,000 to 15,000 clones, with roughly 93% as singletons. Material: blood, obtained from a patient who underwent chemoradiotherapy. Receptors were obtained from a human donor with HPV-associated anogenital cancer.

The rearrangement links TRBV14 to TRBJ2-3; D is undetermined. The CDR3 has 15 amino acids. V lost 1 base to trimming and J lost 4 bases, with 12 bases between them. CDR1 is SGHDN, CDR2 FVKESK, per germline. CDR3 in DNA: TGTGCCAGCAGCCAAGTGGGCCCCCTAGCAGATACGCAGTATTTT. Protein sequence: CASSQVGPLADTQYF.

The J gene is TRBJ2-3, the V gene TRBV6-4, with D unresolved. CDR3 length: 15 amino acids. Germline V gene data show CDR1 as MRHNA and CDR2 as SNTAGT. Between the trimmed V and J ends, which lost 0 bases and 2 bases, there was a span of 9 bases. The CDR3 region is CASSDSQAHTDTQYF. CDR3 bases: TGTGCCAGCAGTGACTCCCAGGCCCACACAGATACGCAGTATTTT.

This chain uses TRBV7-2 with TRBJ1-6; weak D call: TRBD1 (5 bases). Trimming pared 6 bases from V and 10 bases from J, leaving 13 bases between. The CDR3 consists of 13 residues. Germline V lookup: CDR1 SGHTA, CDR2 FQGNSA. The CDR3 region has the DNA TGTGCCAGCAGGGGAGCGCAGGGCTCACCCCTCCACTTT. Amino acids: CASRGAQGSPLHF.

The chain combines TRBV6-6 with TRBJ2-7; D perhaps matches TRBD1 (6 bases). Germline values: CDR1 MNHNY, CDR2 SVGAGI (reference sequence). Between the trimmed V and J ends, which lost 2 bases and 2 bases, there was a span of 10 bases. The CDR3 is made up of 14 amino acids. The CDR3 DNA sequence: TGTGCCAGCAGTTACACAGGGAGAACCTACGAGCAGTACTTC. This translates into CASSYTGRTYEQYF.

V gene TRBV6-4 combines with J gene TRBJ1-1, with D tentatively TRBD1 (6 bases). V was trimmed by 0 bases and J by 4 bases, leaving 12 bases between them. This CDR3 has 15 amino acids. In germline, CDR1 is MRHNA, CDR2 SNTAGT. The CDR3 region is CASSDSSGEGTEAFF. In DNA form, the CDR3 reads TGTGCCAGCAGTGACTCGTCAGGGGAAGGCACTGAAGCTTTCTTT.

The V gene is TRBV6-5, the J gene TRBJ2-2; D ambiguous. Trimming took off 9 bases at V and 7 bases at J, with 6 bases between the two ends. The CDR3 has 10 amino acids. Looked up from germline, CDR1 is MNHEY and CDR2 is SVGAGI. Here the CDR3 DNA reads TGTGCCAGGGACGACGGGGAGCTGTTTTTT. It encodes CARDDGELFF.

V and J are TRBV18 and TRBJ2-5, with D tentatively TRBD1 (5 bases). Deletions cut 7 bases from V and 1 base from J, with 10 bases between. From germline, CDR1 is KGHSH and CDR2 LQKENI. The CDR3 has 13 residues. CDR3 DNA sequence: TGTGCCAGCTTATCGACAGCCCAAGAGACCCAGTACTTC. This codes for CASLSTAQETQYF.

The chain recombines TRBV10-3 with TRBJ2-3; 7 bases agree with TRBD1. Germline V gene sequence: CDR1 ENHRY, CDR2 SYGVKD. The CDR3 is made up of 15 amino acids. After removal of 2 bases from V and 1 base from J, the junction contained 3 bases not matched to a gene. CDR3 in DNA: TGTGCCATCAGTGAGGGACAGGCCCGCACAGATACGCAGTATTTT. As protein: CAISEGQARTDTQYF.

The V call is TRBV15, the J call TRBJ1-4, with D hard to call. V was shortened by 6 bases and J by 2 bases, with 13 bases between the two germline ends. CDR1 is LNHNV, CDR2 YYDKDF, per germline (reference sequence). The CDR3 sequence is 15 residues long. The CDR3 reads CATRLGVGTNEKLFF. For the CDR3, the DNA is TGTGCCACCAGACTGGGTGTTGGGACTAATGAAAAACTGTTTTTT.

The J gene is TRBJ1-5, the V gene TRBV6-5; a possible D gene is TRBD1 (5 bases). Looked up from germline, CDR1 is MNHEY and CDR2 is SVGAGI. CDR3 size: 12 residues. Trimming cost V 5 bases and J 11 bases, with 13 bases left between them. The CDR3 nucleotides are TGTGCCAGCAGTGCGACAGCCGGATCCCAGCATTTT. Protein product: CASSATAGSQHF.

The chain uses TRBV11-2 and TRBJ2-5; no clear D gene. The CDR3 is made up of 14 amino acids. Deletions cut 0 bases from V and 1 base from J, with 6 bases between. Germline CDR1 SGHAT, CDR2 FQNNGV. The CDR3 is CASSLEPAQETQYF. The CDR3 nucleotides read TGTGCCAGCAGCTTAGAGCCGGCCCAAGAGACCCAGTACTTC.

V and J are TRBV6-4 and TRBJ2-1, with TRBD2 matching over 8 bases. The J segment lost 4 bases and the V segment lost 8 bases, leaving 4 bases of the junction unmatched. The CDR3 contains 13 residues. Germline CDR1 reads MRHNA; CDR2 reads SNTAGT. In nucleotides, the CDR3 is TGTGCCAGCGGTAGCGGGGATTACAATGAGCAGTTCTTC. It yields the protein CASGSGDYNEQFF.

V and J are TRBV5-1 and TRBJ2-7, with TRBD1 identical over 7 bases. Germline V gives CDR1 SGHRS, CDR2 YFSETQ. The CDR3 has 17 amino acids. V gave up 0 bases and J gave up 0 bases; unmatched junction bases: 9. The CDR3 is CASSLGPTGVVSYEQYF. CDR3 sequence (DNA): TGCGCCAGCAGCTTGGGGCCCACAGGGGTTGTCTCCTACGAGCAGTACTTC.

The rearrangement uses TRBV7-9 and TRBJ2-2, with 14 bases fitting TRBD2. CDR1 is SEHNR, CDR2 FQNEAQ, per germline (reference sequence). CDR3 length: 18 residues. With V trimmed by 5 bases and J by 5 bases, 10 bases remained unmatched. CDR3 sequence: CASSPPTSGGARTGELFF. The CDR3 nucleotides are TGTGCCAGCAGCCCCCCGACTAGCGGGGGGGCCAGGACCGGGGAGCTGTTTTTT.

V usage is TRBV4-1 and J usage is TRBJ1-2; no reliable D call. V lost 1 base and J lost 4, with 10 bases in between. CDR3 length equals 14 residues. Germline V CDR1 and CDR2: MGHRA, YSYEKL. CDR3 amino acids: CASSQGGVFYGYTF. CDR3 nucleotides: TGCGCCAGCAGCCAAGGCGGGGTTTTCTATGGCTACACCTTC.

The V and J genes are TRBV2 and TRBJ2-7; tentative D call: TRBD2 (7 bases). The germline gives CDR1 SNHLY, CDR2 FYNNEI. V lost 3 bases and J 0 bases, leaving 15 bases between the germline ends. The CDR3 covers 16 residues. CDR3 DNA sequence: TGTGCCAGCAGTGACGGGGGGTGGACAGTCTCCTACGAGCAGTACTTC. As protein: CASSDGGWTVSYEQYF.

The V call is TRBV5-1, the J call TRBJ1-2; D is unresolved. The CDR3 is 14 amino acids. Deletions cut 4 bases from V and 2 bases from J, with 12 bases between. The germline CDR1 and CDR2 sequences are SGHRS and YFSETQ. The CDR3 bases are TGCGCCAGCAGCATCCGGACGGGGAACTATGGCTACACCTTC. Translation gives CASSIRTGNYGYTF.

In DNA form, the CDR3 reads TGTGCCAGCAGCCGACATGCCGACCAGCCCCAGCATTTT. It is translated as CASSRHADQPQHF. This chain uses TRBV7-9 with TRBJ1-5; D call uncertain. This CDR3 is 13 amino acids long. The V gene's germline CDR1 is SEHNR and CDR2 FQNEAQ (reference sequence). V was shortened by 5 bases and J by 7 bases, with 12 bases between the two germline ends.

This rearrangement joins TRBV7-2 to TRBJ1-6; 7 bases match TRBD1. Germline V gene sequence: CDR1 SGHTA, CDR2 FQGNSA. The J segment lost 0 bases and the V segment lost 7 bases, leaving 15 bases of the junction unmatched. CDR3 length: 19 residues. The CDR3 DNA is TGTGCCAGCACCCAAAGGGGACAGAGTATGAGCTCCTATAATTCACCCCTCCACTTT. Its protein is CASTQRGQSMSSYNSPLHF.

V and J are TRBV4-1 and TRBJ1-1; 10 bases line up with TRBD1. Per germline, CDR1 MGHRA and CDR2 YSYEKL. There are 13 residues in the CDR3. J gave up 10 bases and V 3 bases, and 5 bases lay outside the gene matches. CDR3: CASSHGTGVVAFF. CDR3 coding DNA: TGCGCCAGCAGCCATGGGACAGGGGTGGTAGCTTTCTTT.

The chain employs TRBV7-9 and TRBJ1-1; the D gene is possibly TRBD1 (5 bases). The CDR3 has 14 amino acids. Germline V gives CDR1 SEHNR, CDR2 FQNEAQ (reference sequence). Trimming left V 5 bases short and J 3 bases short, with 13 bases between. For the CDR3, the DNA is TGTGCCAGCAGCGCACGAAGACAGTACACTGAAGCTTTCTTT. Translated, it gives CASSARRQYTEAFF. The full variable domain, rest sourced from reference TRBV7-9 and TRBJ1-1, is DTGVSQNPRHKITKRGQNVTFRCDPISEHNRLYWYRQTLGQGPEFLTYFQNEAQLEKSRLLSDRFSAERPKGSFSTLEIQRTEQGDSAMYLCASSARRQYTEAFFGQGTRLTVV.

This chain uses TRBV5-6 with TRBJ1-2; no firm D call. The V end was cut by 2 bases, the J end by 0 bases, with 2 bases between. This CDR3 has 12 residues. Germline loops: CDR1 SGHDT, CDR2 YYEEEE. CDR3 sequence (DNA): TGTGCCAGCAGCTTTTCTAACTATGGCTACACCTTC. Its protein product is CASSFSNYGYTF.

This clone was observed a single time. Germline is not matched at one junction end, which may reflect a read error. The chain employs TRBV19 and TRBJ1-2; D is unclear. Germline lookup yields CDR1 LNHDA and CDR2 SQIVND (reference sequence). This CDR3 contains 13 residues. The CDR3 loop reads CASSIEDYYGLAF. CDR3 nucleotide sequence: TGTGCCAGTAGTATAGAGGACTACTATGGTCTAGCCTTC.

The chain is built from TRBV5-1 and TRBJ1-1; no reliable D call. The germline V gene encodes CDR1 SGHRS and CDR2 YFSETQ. The V end lost 1 base, the J end lost 1 base, and 14 bases lay between the germline ends. The CDR3 has 16 amino acids. The CDR3 DNA is TGCGCCAGCAGCTTGTTAGGAGGGCCCCCGAACACTGAAGCTTTCTTT. It is translated as CASSLLGGPPNTEAFF.